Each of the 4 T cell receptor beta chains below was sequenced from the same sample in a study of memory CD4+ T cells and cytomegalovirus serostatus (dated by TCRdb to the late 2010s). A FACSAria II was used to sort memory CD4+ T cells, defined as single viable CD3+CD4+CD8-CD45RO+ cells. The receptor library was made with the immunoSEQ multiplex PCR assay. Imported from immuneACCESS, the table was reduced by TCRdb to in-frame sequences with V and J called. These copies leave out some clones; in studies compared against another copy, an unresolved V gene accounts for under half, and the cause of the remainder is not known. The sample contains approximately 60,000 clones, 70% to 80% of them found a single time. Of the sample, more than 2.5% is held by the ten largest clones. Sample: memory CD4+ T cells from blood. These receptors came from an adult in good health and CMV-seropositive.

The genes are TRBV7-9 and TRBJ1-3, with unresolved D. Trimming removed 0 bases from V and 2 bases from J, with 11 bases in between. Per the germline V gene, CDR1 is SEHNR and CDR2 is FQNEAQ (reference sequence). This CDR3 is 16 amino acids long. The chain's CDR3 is CASSLARNHAGNTIYF. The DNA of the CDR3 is TGTGCCAGCAGCTTAGCGAGGAATCACGCTGGAAACACCATATATTTT.

The CDR3 region is CASSLGPKPLDIQYF. CDR3 bases: TGTGCCAGCAGCTTAGGCCCGAAGCCGCTTGACATTCAGTACTTC. The chain is built from TRBV7-3 and TRBJ2-4; D unclear. Germline loops: CDR1 SGHTA, CDR2 FQGTGA. CDR3 length: 15 amino acids. V lost 2 bases and J 8 bases, leaving 16 bases between the germline ends.

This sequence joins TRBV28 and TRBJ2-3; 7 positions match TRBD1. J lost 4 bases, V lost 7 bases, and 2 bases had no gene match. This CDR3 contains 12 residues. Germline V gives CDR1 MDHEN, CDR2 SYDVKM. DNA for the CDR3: TGTGCCAGCAACAGGGGCCCAGATACGCAGTATTTT. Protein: CASNRGPDTQYF.

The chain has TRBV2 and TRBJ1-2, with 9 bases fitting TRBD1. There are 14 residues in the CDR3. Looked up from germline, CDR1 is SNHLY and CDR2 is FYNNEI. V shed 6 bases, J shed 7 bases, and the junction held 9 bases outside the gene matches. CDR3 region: CASRELQGARGYTF. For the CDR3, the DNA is TGTGCCAGCAGAGAACTACAGGGGGCGCGTGGCTACACCTTC.